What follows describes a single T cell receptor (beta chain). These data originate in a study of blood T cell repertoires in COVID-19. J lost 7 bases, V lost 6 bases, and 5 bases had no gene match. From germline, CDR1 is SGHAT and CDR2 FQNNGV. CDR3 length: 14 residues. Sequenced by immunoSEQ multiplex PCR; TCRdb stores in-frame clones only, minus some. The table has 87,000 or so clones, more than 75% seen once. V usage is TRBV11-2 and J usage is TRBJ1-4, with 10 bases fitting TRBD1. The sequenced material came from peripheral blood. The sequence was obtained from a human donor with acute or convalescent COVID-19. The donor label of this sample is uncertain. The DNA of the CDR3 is TGTGCCAGCAGTAGGACAGGGGGGGGTGAAAAACTGTTTTTT. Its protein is CASSRTGGGEKLFF.